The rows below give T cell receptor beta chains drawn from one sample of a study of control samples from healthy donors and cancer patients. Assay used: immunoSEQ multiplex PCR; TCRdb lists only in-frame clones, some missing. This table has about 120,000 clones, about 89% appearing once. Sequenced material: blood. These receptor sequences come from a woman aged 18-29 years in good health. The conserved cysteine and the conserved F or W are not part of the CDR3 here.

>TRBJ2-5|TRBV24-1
ATSDLAGTGGQETQY
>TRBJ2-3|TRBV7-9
ASSHTGTVSTDTQY
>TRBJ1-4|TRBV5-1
ASRFTGEEKLF
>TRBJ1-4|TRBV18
ASSTDRATNEKLF
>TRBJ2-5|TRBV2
ASGGTESFQETQY
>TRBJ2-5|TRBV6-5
ASSYAGARETQY
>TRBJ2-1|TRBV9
ASSRRGGEWQF
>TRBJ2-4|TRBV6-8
ASSSGQVADIQY
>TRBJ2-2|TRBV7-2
ASSRGGSPNTGELF
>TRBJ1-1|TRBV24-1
ATSDPRRLTGNNTEAF
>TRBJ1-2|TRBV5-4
ASSLTGELYGYT
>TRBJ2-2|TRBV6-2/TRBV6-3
ASSSEDTGELF
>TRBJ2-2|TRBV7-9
ASSLMATTGELF
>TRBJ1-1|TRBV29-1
SVSPGQGGWTEAF
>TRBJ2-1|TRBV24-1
ATSEGVYNEQF
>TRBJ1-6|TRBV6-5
ASRPRTANSPLH
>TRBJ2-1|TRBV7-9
ASSSTRRSTSSYNEQF
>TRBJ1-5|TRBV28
ASSQSGGTGTNQPQH
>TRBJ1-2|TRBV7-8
ASSLIAAGFLAGYT
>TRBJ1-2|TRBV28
ASSLAGPPYGYT